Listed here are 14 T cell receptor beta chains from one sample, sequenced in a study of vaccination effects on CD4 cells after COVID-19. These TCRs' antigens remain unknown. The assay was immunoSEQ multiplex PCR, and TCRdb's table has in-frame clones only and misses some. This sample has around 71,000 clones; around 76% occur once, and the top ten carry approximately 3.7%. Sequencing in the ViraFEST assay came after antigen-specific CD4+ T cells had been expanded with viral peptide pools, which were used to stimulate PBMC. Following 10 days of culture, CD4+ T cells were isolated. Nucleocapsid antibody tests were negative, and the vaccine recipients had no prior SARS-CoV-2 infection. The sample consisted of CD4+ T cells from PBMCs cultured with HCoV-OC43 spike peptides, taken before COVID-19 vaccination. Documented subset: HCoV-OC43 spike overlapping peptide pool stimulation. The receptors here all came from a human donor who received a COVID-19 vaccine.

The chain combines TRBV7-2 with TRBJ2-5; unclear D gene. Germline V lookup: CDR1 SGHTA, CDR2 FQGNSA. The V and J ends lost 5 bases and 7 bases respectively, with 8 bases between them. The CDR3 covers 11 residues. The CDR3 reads CASSPQVTQYF. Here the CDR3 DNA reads TGTGCCAGCAGCCCTCAGGTGACCCAGTACTTC.

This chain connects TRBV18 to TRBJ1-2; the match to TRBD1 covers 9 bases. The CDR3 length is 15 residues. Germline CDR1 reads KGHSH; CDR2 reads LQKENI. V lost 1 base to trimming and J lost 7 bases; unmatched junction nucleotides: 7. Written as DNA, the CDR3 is TGTGCCAGCTCACCACGGGGACAGGGTGCCGGTGGCTACACCTTC. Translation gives CASSPRGQGAGGYTF.

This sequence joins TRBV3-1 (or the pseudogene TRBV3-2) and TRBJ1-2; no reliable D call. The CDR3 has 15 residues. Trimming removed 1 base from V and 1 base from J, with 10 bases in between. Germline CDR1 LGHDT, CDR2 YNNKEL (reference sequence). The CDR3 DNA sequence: TGTGCCAGCAGCCAAGGAGGCCCCAATAACTATGGCTACACCTTC. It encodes CASSQGGPNNYGYTF.

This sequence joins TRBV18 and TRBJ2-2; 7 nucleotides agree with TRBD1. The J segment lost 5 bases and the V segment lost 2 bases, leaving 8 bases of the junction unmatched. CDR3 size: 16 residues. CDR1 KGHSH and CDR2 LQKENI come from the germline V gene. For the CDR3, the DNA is TGTGCCAGCTCACCAAGCCGGACAGGAAGGACCGGGGAGCTGTTTTTT. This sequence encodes CASSPSRTGRTGELFF.

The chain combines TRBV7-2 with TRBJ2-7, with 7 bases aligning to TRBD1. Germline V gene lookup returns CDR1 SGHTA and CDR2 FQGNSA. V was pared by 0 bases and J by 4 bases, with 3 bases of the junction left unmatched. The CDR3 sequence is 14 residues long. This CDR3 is CASSLAGGGYEQYV. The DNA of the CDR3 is TGTGCCAGCAGCTTAGCAGGGGGCGGATACGAGCAGTACGTC.

This CDR3 reads CAIGTGGRETQYF. The CDR3 DNA is TGTGCCATTGGGACAGGGGGAAGAGAGACCCAGTACTTC. The chain employs TRBV12-3 or TRBV12-4 and TRBJ2-5; 11 nucleotides agree with TRBD1. This CDR3 contains 13 residues. V lost 10 bases and J lost 4; bases outside the gene matches: 5.

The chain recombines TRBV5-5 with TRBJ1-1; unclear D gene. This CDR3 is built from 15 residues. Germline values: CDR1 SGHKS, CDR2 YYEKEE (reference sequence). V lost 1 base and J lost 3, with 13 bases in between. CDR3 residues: CASSLLWATDTEAFF. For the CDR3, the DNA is TGTGCCAGCAGCTTGCTGTGGGCTACCGACACTGAAGCTTTCTTT.

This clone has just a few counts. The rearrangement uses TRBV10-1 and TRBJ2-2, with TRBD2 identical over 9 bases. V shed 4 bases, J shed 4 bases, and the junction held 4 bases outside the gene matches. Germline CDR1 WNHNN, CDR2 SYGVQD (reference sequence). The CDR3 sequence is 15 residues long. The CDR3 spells CASSVQAGGTGELFF. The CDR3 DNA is TGCGCCAGCAGTGTCCAAGCGGGGGGCACCGGGGAGCTGTTTTTT.

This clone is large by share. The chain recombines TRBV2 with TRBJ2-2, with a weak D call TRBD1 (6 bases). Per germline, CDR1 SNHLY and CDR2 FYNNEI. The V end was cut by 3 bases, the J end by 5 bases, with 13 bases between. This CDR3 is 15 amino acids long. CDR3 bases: TGTGCCAGCAGTGATGTCAGGGGTAGTACCGGGGAGCTGTTTTTT. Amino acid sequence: CASSDVRGSTGELFF.

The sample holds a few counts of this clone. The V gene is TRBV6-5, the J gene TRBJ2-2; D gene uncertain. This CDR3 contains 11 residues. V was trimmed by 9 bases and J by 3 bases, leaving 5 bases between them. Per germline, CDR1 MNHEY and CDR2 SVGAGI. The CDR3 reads CASRDTGELFF. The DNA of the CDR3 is TGTGCCAGTCGGGACACCGGGGAGCTGTTTTTT.

DNA of the CDR3: TGTGCCAGCAGTTCATACGGGACACCATCCTACGAGCAGTACGTC. It is translated as CASSSYGTPSYEQYV. This sequence joins TRBV6-5 and TRBJ2-7, with D perhaps TRBD1 (6 bases). CDR1 and CDR2 (germline): MNHEY, SVGAGI. Trimming took 4 bases from V and 1 from J, leaving 14 bases between them. The CDR3 totals 15 residues.

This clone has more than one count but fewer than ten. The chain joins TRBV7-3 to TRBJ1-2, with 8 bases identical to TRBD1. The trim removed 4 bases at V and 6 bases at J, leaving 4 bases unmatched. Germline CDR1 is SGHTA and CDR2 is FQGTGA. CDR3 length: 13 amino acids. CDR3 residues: CASSSTTGDGYTF. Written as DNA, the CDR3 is TGTGCCAGCAGCTCGACGACAGGGGATGGCTACACCTTC. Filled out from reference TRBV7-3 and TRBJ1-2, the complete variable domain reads GAGVSQTPSNKVTEKGKYVELRCDPISGHTALYWYRQSLGQGPEFLIYFQGTGAADDSGLPNDRFFAVRPEGSVSTLKIQRTERGDSAVYLCASSSTTGDGYTFGSGTRLTVV.

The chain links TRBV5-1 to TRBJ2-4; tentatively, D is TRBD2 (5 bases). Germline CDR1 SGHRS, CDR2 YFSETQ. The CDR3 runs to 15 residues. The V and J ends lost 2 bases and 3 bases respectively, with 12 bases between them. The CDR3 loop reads CASSFGVGDKNIQYF. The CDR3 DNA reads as TGCGCCAGCAGCTTCGGGGTTGGTGACAAAAACATTCAGTACTTC. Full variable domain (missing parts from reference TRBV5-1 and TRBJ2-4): KAGVTQTPRYLIKTRGQQVTLSCSPISGHRSVSWYQQTPGQGLQFLFEYFSETQRNKGNFPGRFSGRQFSNSRSEMNVSTLELGDSALYLCASSFGVGDKNIQYFGAGTRLSVL.

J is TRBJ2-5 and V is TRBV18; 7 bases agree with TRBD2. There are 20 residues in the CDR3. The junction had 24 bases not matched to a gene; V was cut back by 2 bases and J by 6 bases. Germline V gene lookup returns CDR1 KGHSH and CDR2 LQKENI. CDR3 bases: TGTGCCAGCTCACCAGCTGGGGGGGGGTCGTCGTCGCCCCCGAGAAAGACCCAGTACTTC. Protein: CASSPAGGGSSSPPRKTQYF.